These 6 T cell receptor beta chains were sequenced from one sample in a study of blood T cells in healthy people across ages. A J-beta primer mix and a sample-barcoded 5' primer were used in a second PCR of roughly 7 to 12 cycles. TCRdb itself ran the 5' RACE reads through MiXCR, one entry per CDR3 protein. The table records approximately 1,700,000 distinct CDR3 sequences, about 39% of them present only once. The specimen sequenced was blood. All receptors come from a human donor in good health.

This clonotype was counted only a few times. V usage is TRBV29-1 and J usage is TRBJ1-1, with unresolved D. The germline V gene encodes CDR1 SQVTM and CDR2 ANQGSEA. Trimming stripped 6 bases from V and 0 bases from J, with 11 bases between. The CDR3 is 13 residues long. The CDR3 DNA sequence: TGCAGCGTCCGGATGATTATGAACACTGAAGCTTTCTTT. This sequence encodes CSVRMIMNTEAFF.

In the case of this clonotype: At one of its ends the junction is not consistent with the germline gene, which may arise from a read error. The chain carries TRBV29-1 and TRBJ2-3, with D perhaps given as TRBD1 or TRBD2 (5 bases each). The germline CDR1 and CDR2 sequences are SQVTM and ANQGSEA. The length of the CDR3 is 16 residues. In DNA form, the CDR3 reads TGCAGCGCTGAAGATCGGGACCGAACTCCAGGGGATACGCAGTATTTT. This codes for CSAEDRDRTPGDTQYF.

The V gene is TRBV20-1, the J gene TRBJ1-5; D remains unclear. Trimming shortened V by 8 bases and J by 0 bases, and 11 bases separated the two germline ends. In germline, CDR1 is DFQATT, CDR2 SNEGSKA (reference sequence). The CDR3 consists of 13 residues. The CDR3 protein is CSPTENSNQPQHF. The CDR3 nucleotides are TGCAGTCCGACTGAGAATAGCAATCAGCCCCAGCATTTT.

The chain recombines TRBV4-2 with TRBJ1-2; D is unresolved. V was cut by 0 bases and J by 0 bases, with 8 bases left in between. This CDR3 is 15 amino acids long. The germline gives CDR1 LGHNA, CDR2 YNFKEQ. The CDR3 loop is CASSQESDTNYGYTF. The CDR3 DNA sequence: TGTGCCAGCAGCCAAGAAAGTGACACTAACTATGGCTACACCTTC.

The CDR3 loop reads CASSPPRTKTQYF. The CDR3 DNA sequence: TGTGCCAGCAGTCCGCCCCGGACGAAGACCCAGTACTTC. V is TRBV28 and J is TRBJ2-5, with no clear D. CDR1 and CDR2 from the germline V gene are MDHEN and SYDVKM. The CDR3 is 13 amino acids. V dropped 5 bases and J dropped 6 bases, with 13 bases sitting between them.

The chain recombines TRBV4-3 with TRBJ1-1, with D unresolved. This CDR3 is 15 amino acids long. V shed 1 base and J shed 1 base, with 10 bases lying between them. CDR1 is LGHNA and CDR2 is YSLEER in the germline V gene. The CDR3 DNA is TGCGCCAGCAGCCAAGCCGCGTTTCCGAACACTGAAGCTTTCTTT. This encodes CASSQAAFPNTEAFF.